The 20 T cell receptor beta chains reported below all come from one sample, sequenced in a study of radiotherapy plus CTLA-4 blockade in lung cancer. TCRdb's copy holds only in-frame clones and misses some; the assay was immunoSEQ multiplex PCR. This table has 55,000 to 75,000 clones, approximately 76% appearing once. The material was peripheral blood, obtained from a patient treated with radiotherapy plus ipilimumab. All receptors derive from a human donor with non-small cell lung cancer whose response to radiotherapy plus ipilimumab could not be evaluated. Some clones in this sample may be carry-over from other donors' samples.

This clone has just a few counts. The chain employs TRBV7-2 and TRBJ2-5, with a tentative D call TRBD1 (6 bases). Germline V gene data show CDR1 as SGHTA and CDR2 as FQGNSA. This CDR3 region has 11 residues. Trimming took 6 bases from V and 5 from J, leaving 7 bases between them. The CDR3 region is CASSQGETQYF. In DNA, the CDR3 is TGTGCCAGCAGTCAGGGGGAGACCCAGTACTTC. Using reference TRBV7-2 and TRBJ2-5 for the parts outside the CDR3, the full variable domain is GAGVSQSPSNKVTEKGKDVELRCDPISGHTALYWYRQSLGQGLEFLIYFQGNSAPDKSGLPSDRFSAERTGGSVSTLTIQRTQQEDSAVYLCASSQGETQYFGPGTRLLVL.

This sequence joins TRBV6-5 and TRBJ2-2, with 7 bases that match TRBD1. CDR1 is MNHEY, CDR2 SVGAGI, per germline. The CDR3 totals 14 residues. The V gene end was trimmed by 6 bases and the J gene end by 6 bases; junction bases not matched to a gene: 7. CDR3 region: CASSPGGTAGELFF. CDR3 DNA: TGTGCCAGCAGCCCAGGTGGGACAGCCGGGGAGCTGTTTTTT.

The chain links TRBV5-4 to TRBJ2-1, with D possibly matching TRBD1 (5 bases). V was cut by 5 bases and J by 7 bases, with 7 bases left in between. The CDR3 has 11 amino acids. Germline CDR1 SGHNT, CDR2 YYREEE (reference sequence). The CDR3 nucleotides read TGTGCCAGCAGTTACAGGAATGAGCAGTTCTTC. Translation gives CASSYRNEQFF.

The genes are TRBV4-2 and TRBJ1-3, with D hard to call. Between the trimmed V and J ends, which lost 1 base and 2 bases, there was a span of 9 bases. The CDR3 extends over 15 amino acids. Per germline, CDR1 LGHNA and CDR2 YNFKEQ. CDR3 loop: CASSQAEAAGNTIYF. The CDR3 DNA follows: TGTGCCAGCAGCCAAGCCGAGGCGGCTGGAAACACCATATATTTT.

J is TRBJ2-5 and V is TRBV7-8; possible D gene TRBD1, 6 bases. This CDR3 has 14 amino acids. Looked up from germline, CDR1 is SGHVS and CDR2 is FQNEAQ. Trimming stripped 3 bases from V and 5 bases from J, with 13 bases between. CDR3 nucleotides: TGTGCCAGCAGCTTGGGGGCCTCTCTGGAGACCCAGTACTTC. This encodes CASSLGASLETQYF.

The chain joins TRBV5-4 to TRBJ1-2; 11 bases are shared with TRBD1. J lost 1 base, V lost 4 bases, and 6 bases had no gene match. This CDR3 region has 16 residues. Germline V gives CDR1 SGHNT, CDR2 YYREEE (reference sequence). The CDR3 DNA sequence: TGTGCCAGCAGCCACGGGGGGACAGGGGGTAACTATGGCTACACCTTC. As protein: CASSHGGTGGNYGYTF.

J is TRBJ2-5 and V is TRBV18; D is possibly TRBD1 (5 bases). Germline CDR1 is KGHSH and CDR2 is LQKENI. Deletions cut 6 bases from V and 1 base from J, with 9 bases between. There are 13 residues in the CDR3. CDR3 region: CASSTGLQETQYF. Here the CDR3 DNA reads TGTGCCAGCTCTACAGGTCTCCAAGAGACCCAGTACTTC. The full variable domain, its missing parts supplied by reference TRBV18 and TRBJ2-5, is NAGVMQNPRHLVRRRGQEARLRCSPMKGHSHVYWYRQLPEEGLKFMVYLQKENIIDESGMPKERFSAEFPKEGPSILRIQQVVRGDSAAYFCASSTGLQETQYFGPGTRLLVL.

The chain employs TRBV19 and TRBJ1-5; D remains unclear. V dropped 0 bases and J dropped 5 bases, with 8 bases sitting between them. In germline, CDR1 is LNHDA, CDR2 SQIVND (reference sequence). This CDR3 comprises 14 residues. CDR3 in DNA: TGTGCCAGTAGTATAGACCCTCCTGATCAGCCCCAGCATTTT. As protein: CASSIDPPDQPQHF.

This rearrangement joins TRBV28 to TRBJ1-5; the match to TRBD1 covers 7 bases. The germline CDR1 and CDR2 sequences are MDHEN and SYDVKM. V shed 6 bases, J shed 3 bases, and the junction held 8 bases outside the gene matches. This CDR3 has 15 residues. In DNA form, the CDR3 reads TGTGCCAGCAGGAAGGCAGGGGGTTTCAATCAGCCCCAGCATTTT. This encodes CASRKAGGFNQPQHF.

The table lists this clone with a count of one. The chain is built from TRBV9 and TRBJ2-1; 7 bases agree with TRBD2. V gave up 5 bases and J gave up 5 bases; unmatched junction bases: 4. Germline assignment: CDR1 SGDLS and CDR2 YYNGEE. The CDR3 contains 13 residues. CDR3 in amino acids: CASRGGKNNEQFF. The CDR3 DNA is TGTGCCAGCAGGGGGGGGAAAAACAATGAGCAGTTCTTC.

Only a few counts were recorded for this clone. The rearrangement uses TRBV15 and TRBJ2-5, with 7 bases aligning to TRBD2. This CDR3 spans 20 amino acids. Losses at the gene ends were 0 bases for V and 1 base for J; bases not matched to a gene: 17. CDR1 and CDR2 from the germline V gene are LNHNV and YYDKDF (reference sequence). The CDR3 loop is CATSRDKRRSSGDTQETQYF. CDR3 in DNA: TGTGCCACCAGCAGAGATAAAAGGCGGTCTAGCGGTGACACCCAAGAGACCCAGTACTTC.

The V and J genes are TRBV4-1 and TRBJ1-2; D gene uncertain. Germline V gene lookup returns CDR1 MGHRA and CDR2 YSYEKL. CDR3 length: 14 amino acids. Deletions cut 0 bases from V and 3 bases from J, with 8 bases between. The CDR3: CASSQDWQDYGYTF. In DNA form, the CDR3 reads TGCGCCAGCAGCCAAGATTGGCAGGACTATGGCTACACCTTC.

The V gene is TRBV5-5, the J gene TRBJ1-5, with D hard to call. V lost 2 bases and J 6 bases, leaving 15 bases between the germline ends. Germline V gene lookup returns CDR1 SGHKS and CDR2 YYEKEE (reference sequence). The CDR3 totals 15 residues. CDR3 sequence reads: CASSFSWQAPQPQHF. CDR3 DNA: TGTGCCAGCAGCTTCTCATGGCAGGCCCCTCAGCCCCAGCATTTT.

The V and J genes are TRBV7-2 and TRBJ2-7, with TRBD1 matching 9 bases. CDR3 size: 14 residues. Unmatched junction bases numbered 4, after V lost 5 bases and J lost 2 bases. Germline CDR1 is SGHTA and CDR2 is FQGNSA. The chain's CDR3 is CASSGGQGPYEQYF. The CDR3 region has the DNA TGTGCCAGCAGCGGGGGACAGGGTCCCTACGAGCAGTACTTC. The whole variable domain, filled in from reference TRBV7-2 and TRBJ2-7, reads GAGVSQSPSNKVTEKGKDVELRCDPISGHTALYWYRQSLGQGLEFLIYFQGNSAPDKSGLPSDRFSAERTGGSVSTLTIQRTQQEDSAVYLCASSGGQGPYEQYFGPGTRLTVT.

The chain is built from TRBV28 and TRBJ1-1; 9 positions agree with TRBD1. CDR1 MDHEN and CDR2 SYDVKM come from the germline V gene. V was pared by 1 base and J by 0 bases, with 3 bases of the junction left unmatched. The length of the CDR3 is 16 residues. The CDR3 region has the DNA TGTGCCAGCAGTTTATCGGGACAGGGCCTGAACACTGAAGCTTTCTTT. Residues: CASSLSGQGLNTEAFF.

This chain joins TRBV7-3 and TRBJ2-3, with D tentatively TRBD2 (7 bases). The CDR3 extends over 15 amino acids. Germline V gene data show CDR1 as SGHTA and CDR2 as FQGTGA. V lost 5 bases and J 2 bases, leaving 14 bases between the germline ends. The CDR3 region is CASSRGGYYTDTQYF. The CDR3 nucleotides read TGTGCCAGCAGCCGCGGGGGCTACTACACAGATACGCAGTATTTT.

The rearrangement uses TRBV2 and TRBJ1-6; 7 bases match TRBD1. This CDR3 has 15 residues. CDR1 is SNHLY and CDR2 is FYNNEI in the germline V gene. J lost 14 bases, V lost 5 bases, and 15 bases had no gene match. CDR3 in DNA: TGTGCCAGCAGTTTAACCGGGACAGAGAATGGCTCCCTCCACTTT. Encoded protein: CASSLTGTENGSLHF.

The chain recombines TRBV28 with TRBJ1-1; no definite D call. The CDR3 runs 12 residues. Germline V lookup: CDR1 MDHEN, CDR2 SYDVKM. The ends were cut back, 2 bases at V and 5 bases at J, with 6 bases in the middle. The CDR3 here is CASSLTLTEAFF. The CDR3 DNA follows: TGTGCCAGCAGTTTAACCCTAACTGAAGCTTTCTTT.

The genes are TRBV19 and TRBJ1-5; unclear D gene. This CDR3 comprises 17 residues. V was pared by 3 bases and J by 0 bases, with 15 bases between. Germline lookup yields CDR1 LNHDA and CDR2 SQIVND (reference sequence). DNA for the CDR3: TGTGCCAGTAGTATCCGCGTCGGGCGGGATAGCAATCAGCCCCAGCATTTT. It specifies CASSIRVGRDSNQPQHF.

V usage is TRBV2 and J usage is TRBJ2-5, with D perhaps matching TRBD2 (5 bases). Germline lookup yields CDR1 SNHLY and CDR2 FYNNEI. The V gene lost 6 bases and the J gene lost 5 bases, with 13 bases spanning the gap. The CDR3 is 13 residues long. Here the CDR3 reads CASRAAGPETQYF. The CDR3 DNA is TGTGCCAGCAGAGCGGCCGGCCCTGAGACCCAGTACTTC.